These 5 T cell receptor beta chains originate from one sample sequenced in a study of CD8 T cells in Susac syndrome. After extraction with the RNeasy kit, about 0.5 to 1 ug of the RNA was reverse transcribed using random hexamers. TCRdb reprocessed the immunoSEQ multiplex PCR reads via MiXCR and lists one record per CDR3 protein. The sample holds roughly 150,000 distinct CDR3 sequences, 85% to 95% seen once. The specimen was CD4+ T cells from PBMCs. The receptors shown here come from a human donor with Susac syndrome.

V and J are TRBV18 and TRBJ2-3; unclear D gene. Per germline, CDR1 KGHSH and CDR2 LQKENI. The CDR3 loop spans 14 amino acids. Trimming took off 6 bases at V and 2 bases at J, with 12 bases between the two ends. CDR3 protein: CASSTRQDTDTQYF. The CDR3, as DNA: TGTGCCAGCTCCACCCGGCAGGACACAGATACGCAGTATTTT. The full variable domain, completed using reference TRBV18 and TRBJ2-3, is NAGVMQNPRHLVRRRGQEARLRCSPMKGHSHVYWYRQLPEEGLKFMVYLQKENIIDESGMPKERFSAEFPKEGPSILRIQQVVRGDSAAYFCASSTRQDTDTQYFGPGTRLTVL.

The chain combines TRBV19 with TRBJ1-5; D ambiguous. The germline V and J ends were trimmed by 8 bases and 5 bases, with 19 bases remaining between them. This CDR3 has 15 amino acids. Per germline, CDR1 LNHDA and CDR2 SQIVND (reference sequence). DNA for the CDR3: TGTGCCAGTCGACGACTCCACAGCGGTGATCAGCCCCAGCATTTT. It translates to CASRRLHSGDQPQHF. Drawing the rest from reference TRBV19 and TRBJ1-5, the complete variable domain is DGGITQSPKYLFRKEGQNVTLSCEQNLNHDAMYWYRQDPGQGLRLIYYSQIVNDFQKGDIAEGYSVSREKKESFPLTVTSAQKNPTAFYLCASRRLHSGDQPQHFGDGTRLSIL.

The gene calls are TRBV20-1 and TRBJ2-7; TRBD2 agrees at 11 bases. J was trimmed by 1 base and V by 3 bases; bases with no gene match: 5. Germline-derived CDR1 and CDR2 are DFQATT and SNEGSKA (reference sequence). This CDR3 has 15 residues. The CDR3, as DNA: TGCAGTGCTAGCCAACTAGCGGGGGCTTCCTACGAGCAGTACTTC. It codes for CSASQLAGASYEQYF.

The V and J genes are TRBV9 and TRBJ1-6; no firm D call. V was shortened by 5 bases and J by 10 bases, with 13 bases between the two germline ends. CDR1 SGDLS and CDR2 YYNGEE come from the germline V gene. This CDR3 comprises 13 residues. This CDR3 is CASSPQWGSPLHF. The CDR3 bases are TGTGCCAGCAGTCCCCAGTGGGGATCACCCCTCCACTTT.

The rearrangement uses TRBV12-5 and TRBJ2-5, with D possibly matching TRBD2 (6 bases). V was clipped by 2 bases and J by 1 base, with 14 bases between them. This CDR3 comprises 16 residues. The germline V gene encodes CDR1 LGHNT and CDR2 FRNRAP. CDR3 sequence (DNA): TGTGCTAGTGGTTTGAATCAGTGGGGACTCCAAGAGACCCAGTACTTC. Its translation is CASGLNQWGLQETQYF. Filled out from reference TRBV12-5 and TRBJ2-5, the complete variable domain reads DARVTQTPRHKVTEMGQEVTMRCQPILGHNTVFWYRQTMMQGLELLAYFRNRAPLDDSGMPKDRFSAEMPDATLATLKIQPSEPRDSAVYFCASGLNQWGLQETQYFGPGTRLLVL.